What follows are 15 T cell receptor beta chains derived from one specimen sequenced in a study of cytomegalovirus exposure and HLA in healthy donors. PCR was performed using 60 Vbeta and 13 Jbeta primers. Only in-frame clones appear in the TCRdb table, and some are missing; sequencing was by immunoSEQ multiplex PCR. This sample carries about 200,000 clones, 75% to 90% of them seen once, and the ten largest clones take less than 0.35%. The sequencing input was PBMCs. These receptors were taken from a woman aged 25 to 39 in good health and CMV-seronegative.

V usage is TRBV5-6 and J usage is TRBJ2-1; the match to TRBD2 covers 8 bases. The germline V gene has CDR1 SGHDT and CDR2 YYEEEE. This CDR3 region has 17 residues. V shed 3 bases and J 0 bases; nucleotides not matched to a gene: 8. The CDR3, as DNA: TGTGCCAGCAGCTCACGACTAGCGCTAAGCTCCTACAATGAGCAGTTCTTC. Translated: CASSSRLALSSYNEQFF.

The table lists this clone with a count of one. This chain joins TRBV10-2 and TRBJ2-7; possibly TRBD2 for D (7 bases). The CDR3 is made up of 13 amino acids. Trimming shortened V by 4 bases and J by 6 bases, and 13 bases separated the two germline ends. CDR1 WSHSY and CDR2 SAAADI come from the germline V gene. CDR3 nucleotide sequence: TGCGCCAGCAGTGTTAACAGGGAGGGCGAGCAGTACTTC. It specifies CASSVNREGEQYF.

This chain links TRBV27 with TRBJ1-5; D possibly corresponds to TRBD1 (6 bases). The CDR3 loop spans 16 amino acids. Trimming removed 2 bases from V and 4 bases from J, with 15 bases in between. From germline, CDR1 is MNHEY and CDR2 SMNVEV (reference sequence). CDR3 bases: TGTGCCAGCAGTTTAAGCTGTCAGGGGTCTAATCAGCCCCAGCATTTT. Its translation is CASSLSCQGSNQPQHF.

The V call is TRBV27, the J call TRBJ2-1, with D tentatively TRBD1 (5 bases). Trimming took 8 bases from V and 6 from J, leaving 14 bases between them. The germline gives CDR1 MNHEY, CDR2 SMNVEV (reference sequence). This CDR3 comprises 13 residues. CDR3 amino acids: CASWRPGINEQFF. In nucleotides, the CDR3 is TGTGCCAGCTGGCGTCCAGGGATCAATGAGCAGTTCTTC.

V and J are TRBV5-1 and TRBJ2-3, with D possibly TRBD1 on 5 matching bases. Trimming removed 2 bases from V and 2 bases from J, with 12 bases in between. The CDR3 is 15 amino acids. CDR1 is SGHRS, CDR2 YFSETQ, per germline. The CDR3 nucleotides read TGCGCCAGCAGCTTACAGGCTCTAGACACAGATACGCAGTATTTT. This codes for CASSLQALDTDTQYF.

J is TRBJ2-1 and V is TRBV9, with a weak D call TRBD1 (6 bases). V lost 3 bases and J lost 0, with 10 bases in between. The CDR3 sequence is 15 residues long. Germline V lookup: CDR1 SGDLS, CDR2 YYNGEE. The DNA for the CDR3 is TGTGCCAGCAGCGCCCAGGGGTTCTCCTACAATGAGCAGTTCTTC. Encoded protein: CASSAQGFSYNEQFF.

The chain combines TRBV5-1 with TRBJ1-1; D gene uncertain. CDR1 is SGHRS and CDR2 is YFSETQ in the germline V gene. The CDR3 covers 15 residues. The ends were cut back, 6 bases at V and 5 bases at J, with 20 bases in the middle. DNA for the CDR3: TGCGCCAGCACCGCGGTGGTGATATCAAAGACTGAAGCTTTCTTT. This sequence encodes CASTAVVISKTEAFF.

This clone has just one count. V and J are TRBV5-1 and TRBJ2-5; 12 bases line up with TRBD2. CDR3 length: 14 amino acids. V lost 5 bases to trimming and J lost 5 bases; unmatched junction nucleotides: 4. The germline V gene has CDR1 SGHRS and CDR2 YFSETQ. DNA of the CDR3: TGCGCCAGCAGGCTAGCGGGGGGGCTGGAGACCCAGTACTTC. Translating it yields CASRLAGGLETQYF.

V and J are TRBV7-2 and TRBJ1-3, with 7 bases aligning to TRBD1. Per germline, CDR1 SGHTA and CDR2 FQGNSA. V lost 5 bases, J lost 0 bases, and 7 bases stayed unmatched. This CDR3 has 16 amino acids. The CDR3: CASSITGASSGNTIYF. In DNA, the CDR3 is TGTGCCAGCAGCATAACAGGGGCCAGCTCTGGAAACACCATATATTTT.

This clone was detected only a few times. J is TRBJ2-7 and V is TRBV12-5, with 7 bases that match TRBD1. The junction had 16 bases not matched to a gene; V was cut back by 7 bases and J by 4 bases. Germline lookup yields CDR1 LGHNT and CDR2 FRNRAP. This CDR3 is 16 amino acids long. The CDR3 sequence is CASVPPGTATLYEQYF. The CDR3 bases are TGTGCTAGTGTTCCACCCGGGACAGCAACCTTATACGAGCAGTACTTC. The full variable domain, in which reference TRBV12-5 and TRBJ2-7 provide the parts outside the CDR3, is DARVTQTPRHKVTEMGQEVTMRCQPILGHNTVFWYRQTMMQGLELLAYFRNRAPLDDSGMPKDRFSAEMPDATLATLKIQPSEPRDSAVYFCASVPPGTATLYEQYFGPGTRLTVT.

The rearrangement links TRBV29-1 to TRBJ2-5; 9 bases align to TRBD2. The CDR3 is 15 residues long. Germline-derived CDR1 and CDR2 are SQVTM and ANQGSEA. With 6 bases clipped from V and 4 bases from J, the junction kept 12 bases outside the gene matches. CDR3 bases: TGCAGCGTAACATCCTTGCGGGGGGGTGTAGAGACCCAGTACTTC. Translation gives CSVTSLRGGVETQYF.

The chain recombines TRBV15 with TRBJ1-2; D may be TRBD1 (5 bases). The CDR3 has 14 amino acids. The germline V and J ends were trimmed by 0 bases and 8 bases, with 13 bases remaining between them. Germline V gives CDR1 LNHNV, CDR2 YYDKDF (reference sequence). CDR3 protein: CATSRDFGGRGYTF. DNA for the CDR3: TGTGCCACCAGCAGAGATTTCGGGGGGAGAGGCTACACCTTC.

This chain connects TRBV28 to TRBJ2-7; 7 bases map to TRBD2. Germline assignment: CDR1 MDHEN and CDR2 SYDVKM. The CDR3 length is 16 residues. V lost 5 bases, J lost 2 bases, and 12 bases stayed unmatched. CDR3 amino acids: CASSGNERGSPYEQYF. DNA for the CDR3: TGTGCCAGCAGTGGAAACGAGCGGGGCTCCCCCTACGAGCAGTACTTC.

V usage is TRBV27 and J usage is TRBJ2-7, with D hard to call. V lost 6 bases and J lost 2, with 17 bases in between. Germline V gene lookup returns CDR1 MNHEY and CDR2 SMNVEV (reference sequence). The CDR3 consists of 15 residues. DNA of the CDR3: TGTGCCAGCAGCCCCACCCTTCCCAGTCCCTACGAGCAGTACTTC. Protein: CASSPTLPSPYEQYF.

This chain connects TRBV2 to TRBJ1-3; D perhaps matches TRBD1 (5 bases). The CDR3 is 12 residues long. V was trimmed by 8 bases and J by 10 bases, leaving 15 bases between them. Germline CDR1 and CDR2: SNHLY and FYNNEI. CDR3 DNA: TGTGCCAGCGCGCGCGCGGGACGGACCATATATTTT. This codes for CASARAGRTIYF.